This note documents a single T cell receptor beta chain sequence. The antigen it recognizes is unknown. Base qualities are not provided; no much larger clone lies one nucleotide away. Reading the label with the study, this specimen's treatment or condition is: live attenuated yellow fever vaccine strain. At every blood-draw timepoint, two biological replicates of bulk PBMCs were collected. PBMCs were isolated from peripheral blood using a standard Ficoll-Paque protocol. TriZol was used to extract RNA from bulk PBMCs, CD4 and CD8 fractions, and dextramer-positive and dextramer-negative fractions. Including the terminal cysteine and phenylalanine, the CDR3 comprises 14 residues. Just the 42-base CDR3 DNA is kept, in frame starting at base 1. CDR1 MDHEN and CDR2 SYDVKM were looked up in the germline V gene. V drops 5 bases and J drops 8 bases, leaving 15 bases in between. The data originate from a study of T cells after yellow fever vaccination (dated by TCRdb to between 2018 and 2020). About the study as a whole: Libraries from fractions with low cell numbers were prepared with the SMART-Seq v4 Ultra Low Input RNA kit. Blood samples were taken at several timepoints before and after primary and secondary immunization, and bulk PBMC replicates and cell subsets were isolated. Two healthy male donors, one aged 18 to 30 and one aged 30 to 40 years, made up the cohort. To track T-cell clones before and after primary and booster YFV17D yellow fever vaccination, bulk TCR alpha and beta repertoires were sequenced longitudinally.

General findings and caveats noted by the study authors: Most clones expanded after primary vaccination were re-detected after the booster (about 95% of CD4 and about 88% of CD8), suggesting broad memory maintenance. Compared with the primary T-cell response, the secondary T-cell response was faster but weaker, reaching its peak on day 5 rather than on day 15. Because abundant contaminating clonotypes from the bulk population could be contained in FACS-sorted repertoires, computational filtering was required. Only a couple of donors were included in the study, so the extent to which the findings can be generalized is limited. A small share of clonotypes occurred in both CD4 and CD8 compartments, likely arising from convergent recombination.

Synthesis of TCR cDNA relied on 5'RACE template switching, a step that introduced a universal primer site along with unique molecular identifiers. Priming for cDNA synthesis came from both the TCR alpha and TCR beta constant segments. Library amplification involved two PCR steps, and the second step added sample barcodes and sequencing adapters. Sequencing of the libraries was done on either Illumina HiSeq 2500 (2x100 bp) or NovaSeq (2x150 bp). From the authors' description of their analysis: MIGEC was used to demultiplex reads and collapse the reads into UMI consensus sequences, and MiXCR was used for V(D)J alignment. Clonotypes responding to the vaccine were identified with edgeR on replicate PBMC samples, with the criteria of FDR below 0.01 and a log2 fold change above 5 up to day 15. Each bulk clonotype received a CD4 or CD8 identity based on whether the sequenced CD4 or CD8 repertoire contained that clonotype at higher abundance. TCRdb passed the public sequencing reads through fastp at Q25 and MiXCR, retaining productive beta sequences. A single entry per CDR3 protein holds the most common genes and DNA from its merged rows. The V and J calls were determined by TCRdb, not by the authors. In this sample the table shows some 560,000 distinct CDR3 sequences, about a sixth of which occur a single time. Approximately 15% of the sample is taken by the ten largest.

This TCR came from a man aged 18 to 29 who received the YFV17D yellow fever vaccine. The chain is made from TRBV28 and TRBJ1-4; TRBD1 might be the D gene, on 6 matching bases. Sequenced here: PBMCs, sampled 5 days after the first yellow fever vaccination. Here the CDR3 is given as CASSGPGGEEKLFF. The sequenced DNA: TGTGCCAGCAGTGGACCGGGGGGCGAAGAAAAACTGTTTTTT. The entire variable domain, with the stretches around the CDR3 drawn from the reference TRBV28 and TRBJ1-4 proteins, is DVKVTQSSRYLVKRTGEKVFLECVQDMDHENMFWYRQDPGLGLRLIYFSYDVKMKEKGDIPEGYSVSREKKERFSLILESASTNQTSMYLCASSGPGGEEKLFFGSGTQLSVL.